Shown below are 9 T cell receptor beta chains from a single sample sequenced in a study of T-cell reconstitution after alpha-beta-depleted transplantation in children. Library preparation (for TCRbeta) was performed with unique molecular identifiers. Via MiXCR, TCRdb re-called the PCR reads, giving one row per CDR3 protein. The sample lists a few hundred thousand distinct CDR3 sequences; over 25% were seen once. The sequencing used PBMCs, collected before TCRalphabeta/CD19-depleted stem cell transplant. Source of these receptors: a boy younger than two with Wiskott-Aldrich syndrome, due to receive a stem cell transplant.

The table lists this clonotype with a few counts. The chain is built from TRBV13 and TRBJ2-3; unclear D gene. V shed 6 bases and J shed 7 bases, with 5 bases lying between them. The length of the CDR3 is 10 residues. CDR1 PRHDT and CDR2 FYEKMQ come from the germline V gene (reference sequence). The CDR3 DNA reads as TGTGCCAGCAGTGGGAATACGCAGTATTTT. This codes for CASSGNTQYF.

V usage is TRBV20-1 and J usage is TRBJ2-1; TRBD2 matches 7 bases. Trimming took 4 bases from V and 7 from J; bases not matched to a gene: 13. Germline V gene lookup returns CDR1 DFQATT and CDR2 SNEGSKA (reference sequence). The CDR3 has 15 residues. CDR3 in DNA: TGCAGTGCTAAGGGCAAAGGACTAGTGGTTAATGAGCAGTTCTTC. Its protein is CSAKGKGLVVNEQFF.

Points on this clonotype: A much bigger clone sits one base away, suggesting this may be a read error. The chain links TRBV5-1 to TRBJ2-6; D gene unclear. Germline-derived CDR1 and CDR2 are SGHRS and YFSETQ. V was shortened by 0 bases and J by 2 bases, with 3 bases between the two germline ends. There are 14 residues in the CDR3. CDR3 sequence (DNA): TGCGCCAGCAGCTTGGACCCTGGGGCCAACGTCCTGACTTTC. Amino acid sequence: CASSLDPGANVLTF.

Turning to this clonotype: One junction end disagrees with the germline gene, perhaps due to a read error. The CDR3, as DNA: TGCAGTGCTGATTGGGGGGAGGAGGGAGATATGCAGTATTTT. Translated: CSADWGEEGDMQYF. V and J are TRBV20-1 and TRBJ2-3, with a weak D call TRBD2 (6 bases). The germline gives CDR1 DFQATT, CDR2 SNEGSKA (reference sequence). The CDR3 extends over 14 amino acids.

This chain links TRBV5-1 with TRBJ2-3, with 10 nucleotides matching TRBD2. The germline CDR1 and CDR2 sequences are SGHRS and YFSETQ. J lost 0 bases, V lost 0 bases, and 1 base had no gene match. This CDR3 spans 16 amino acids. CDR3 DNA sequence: TGCGCCAGCAGCTTGGTGACTAGCGGGAGCACAGATACGCAGTATTTT. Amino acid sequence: CASSLVTSGSTDTQYF.

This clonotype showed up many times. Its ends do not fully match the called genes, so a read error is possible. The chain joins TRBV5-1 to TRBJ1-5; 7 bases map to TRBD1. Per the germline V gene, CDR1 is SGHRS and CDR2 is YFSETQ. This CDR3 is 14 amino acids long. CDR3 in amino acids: CASSLAGGDQPQHF. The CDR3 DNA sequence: TGTGCCAGCAGTTTAGCAGGGGGGGATCAGCCCCAGCATTTT.

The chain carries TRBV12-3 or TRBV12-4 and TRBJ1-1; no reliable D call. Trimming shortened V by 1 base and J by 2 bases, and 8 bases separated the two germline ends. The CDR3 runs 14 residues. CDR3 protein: CASSLGAANTEAFF. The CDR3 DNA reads TGTGCCAGCAGTTTAGGGGCAGCTAACACTGAAGCTTTCTTT.

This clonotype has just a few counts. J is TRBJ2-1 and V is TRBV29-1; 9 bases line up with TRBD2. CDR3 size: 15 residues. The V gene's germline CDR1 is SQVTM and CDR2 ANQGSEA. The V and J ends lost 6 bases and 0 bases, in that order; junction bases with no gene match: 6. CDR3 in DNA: TGCAGCGTCCAGGCGACTAGCGGCTCCTACAATGAGCAGTTCTTC. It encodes CSVQATSGSYNEQFF.

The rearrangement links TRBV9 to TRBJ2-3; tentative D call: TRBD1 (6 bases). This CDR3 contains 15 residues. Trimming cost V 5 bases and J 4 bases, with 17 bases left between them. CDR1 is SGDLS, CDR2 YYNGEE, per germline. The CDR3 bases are TGTGCCAGCAGTCCAAAAGGGGGATTTGCAGATACGCAGTATTTT. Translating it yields CASSPKGGFADTQYF.